This T cell receptor (beta chain) was profiled in a study of blood T cell repertoires in COVID-19. Germline V gene lookup returns CDR1 SGHNT and CDR2 YENEEA. The CDR3 is 13 amino acids. Trimming removed 3 bases from V and 4 bases from J, with 7 bases in between. TCRdb's copy holds only in-frame clones and misses some; the assay was immunoSEQ multiplex PCR. The sample contains over 150,000 clones, 70% to 90% of which appear only once. This TCR was sampled from an elderly woman with COVID-19, enrolled during active disease. Sequencing used peripheral blood. This rearrangement joins TRBV11-3 to TRBJ2-1; the D gene is possibly TRBD1 (6 bases). Written as DNA, the CDR3 is TGTGCCAGCAGCTTGCAGGGGTACAATGAGCAGTTCTTC. This codes for CASSLQGYNEQFF.